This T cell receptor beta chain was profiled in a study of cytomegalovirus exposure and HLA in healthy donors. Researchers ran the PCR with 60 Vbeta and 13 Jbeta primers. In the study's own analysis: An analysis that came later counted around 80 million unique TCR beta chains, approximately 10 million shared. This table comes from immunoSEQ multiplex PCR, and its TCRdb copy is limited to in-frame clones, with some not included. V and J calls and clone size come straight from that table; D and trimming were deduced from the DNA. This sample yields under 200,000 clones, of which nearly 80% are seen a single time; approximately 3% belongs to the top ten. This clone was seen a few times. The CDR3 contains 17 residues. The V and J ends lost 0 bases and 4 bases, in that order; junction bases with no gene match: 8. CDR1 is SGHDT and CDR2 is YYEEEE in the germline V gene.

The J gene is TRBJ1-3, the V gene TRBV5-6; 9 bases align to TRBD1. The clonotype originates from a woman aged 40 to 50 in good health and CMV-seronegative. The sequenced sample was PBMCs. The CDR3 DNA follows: TGTGCCAGCAGCTTGGCCTTACAGGGGGCGAAGGGAAACACCATATATTTT. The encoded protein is CASSLALQGAKGNTIYF.